A selection of T cell receptor beta chains follows, all from one sample in a study of identical twins. TCRdb fed the 5' RACE reads into MiXCR, producing one record per CDR3 protein. The sample consists of some 790,000 distinct CDR3 sequences, about 20% of them appearing once. These data also featured in a second study, about T cells expressing NK-cell markers.

Sequencing input: PBMCs. The receptors originated from a woman aged 18 to 35 in good health. Both conserved end residues are part of each CDR3. The D gene is left open where the match is weak. Clone size is shown for a subset of rows, as once, few, many or a class of expanded clone.

d_gene: TRBD1; abundance: few; j_gene: TRBJ1-2; v_gene: TRBV7-9; CDR3aa: CASSSSDRVNYGYTF; CDR3nt: TGTGCCAGCAGCTCCTCGGACAGGGTTAACTATGGCTACACCTTC
d_gene: TRBD1; abundance: few; j_gene: TRBJ2-7; v_gene: TRBV27; CDR3aa: CASSLGQGLNEQYF; CDR3nt: TGTGCCAGCAGTTTAGGACAGGGGCTAAACGAGCAGTACTTC
d_gene: TRBD2; abundance: few; j_gene: TRBJ2-1; v_gene: TRBV5-1; CDR3aa: CASREVPGGSNEQFF; CDR3nt: TGCGCCAGCCGCGAGGTGCCGGGGGGTAGCAATGAGCAGTTCTTC
d_gene: .; abundance: .; j_gene: TRBJ1-4; v_gene: TRBV12-3/TRBV12-4; CDR3aa: CASSSQNSGEKLFF; CDR3nt: TGTGCCAGCAGTTCACAGAACTCGGGTGAAAAACTGTTTTTT
d_gene: .; abundance: .; j_gene: TRBJ2-7; v_gene: TRBV7-9; CDR3aa: CASSHGQIDEQYF; CDR3nt: TGTGCCAGCAGCCACGGACAAATCGACGAGCAGTACTTC
d_gene: TRBD2; abundance: few; j_gene: TRBJ2-2; v_gene: TRBV15; CDR3aa: CATSRRTSGRTGELFF; CDR3nt: TGTGCCACCAGCAGGAGGACTAGCGGGAGGACCGGGGAGCTGTTTTTT
d_gene: TRBD2; abundance: many; j_gene: TRBJ2-1; v_gene: TRBV19; CDR3aa: CASSPGTSGRDEQFF; CDR3nt: TGTGCCAGTAGTCCAGGGACTAGCGGGAGAGATGAGCAGTTCTTC
d_gene: .; abundance: .; j_gene: TRBJ2-3; v_gene: TRBV20-1; CDR3aa: CSAQTPVMTDTQYF; CDR3nt: TGCAGTGCTCAGACTCCCGTTATGACAGATACGCAGTATTTT
d_gene: .; abundance: few; j_gene: TRBJ2-3; v_gene: TRBV12-3/TRBV12-4; CDR3aa: CASRVARMDTQYF; CDR3nt: TGTGCCAGCAGGGTAGCACGAATGGATACGCAGTATTTT
d_gene: TRBD2; abundance: .; j_gene: TRBJ2-1; v_gene: TRBV9; CDR3aa: CASSLGGETYNEQFF; CDR3nt: TGTGCCAGCTCCCTGGGGGGGGAAACGTACAATGAGCAGTTCTTC
d_gene: .; abundance: few; j_gene: TRBJ1-5; v_gene: TRBV10-3; CDR3aa: CAISPGGGLSNQPQHF; CDR3nt: TGTGCCATCAGCCCGGGCGGGGGGCTCAGCAATCAGCCCCAGCATTTT
d_gene: TRBD1; abundance: few; j_gene: TRBJ1-1; v_gene: TRBV20-1; CDR3aa: CSARSGTGQTEAFF; CDR3nt: TGCAGTGCAAGAAGCGGGACAGGGCAAACTGAAGCTTTCTTT
d_gene: TRBD2; abundance: few; j_gene: TRBJ2-3; v_gene: TRBV9; CDR3aa: CASSVDPGLAGTRTDTQYF; CDR3nt: TGTGCCAGCAGCGTTGACCCGGGACTAGCGGGGACTAGGACAGATACGCAGTATTTT
d_gene: .; abundance: once; j_gene: TRBJ2-7; v_gene: TRBV12-3/TRBV12-4; CDR3aa: CASSDTGRNSYEQYF; CDR3nt: TGTGCCAGCAGCGACACAGGTCGCAACTCCTACGAGCAGTACTTC
d_gene: .; abundance: .; j_gene: TRBJ2-6; v_gene: TRBV20-1; CDR3aa: CSARAQISGANVLTF; CDR3nt: TGCAGTGCTAGAGCACAGATCTCTGGGGCCAACGTCCTGACTTTC
d_gene: TRBD1; abundance: .; j_gene: TRBJ1-1; v_gene: TRBV20-1; CDR3aa: CSARDRGQGAEAFF; CDR3nt: TGCAGTGCTAGAGATCGGGGACAGGGGGCTGAAGCTTTCTTT
d_gene: TRBD2; abundance: many; j_gene: TRBJ2-1; v_gene: TRBV7-2; CDR3aa: CASSPGTSPYNEQFF; CDR3nt: TGTGCCAGCAGCCCCGGGACTAGCCCCTACAATGAGCAGTTCTTC
d_gene: .; abundance: .; j_gene: TRBJ1-1; v_gene: TRBV5-6; CDR3aa: CASSLEREAEAFF; CDR3nt: TGTGCCAGCAGCTTGGAAAGGGAAGCTGAAGCTTTCTTT
d_gene: TRBD2; abundance: .; j_gene: TRBJ2-3; v_gene: TRBV11-2; CDR3aa: CASSLTVRAGLLTDTQYF; CDR3nt: TGTGCCAGCAGCTTAACCGTCCGAGCGGGGCTCCTCACAGATACGCAGTATTTT
d_gene: .; abundance: .; j_gene: TRBJ2-7; v_gene: TRBV2; CDR3aa: CASRGLVQYF; CDR3nt: TGTGCCAGCCGGGGGTTGGTGCAGTACTTC
d_gene: TRBD2; abundance: .; j_gene: TRBJ2-3; v_gene: TRBV20-1; CDR3aa: CSAGLAGGPLDTQYF; CDR3nt: TGCAGTGCGGGACTAGCGGGGGGGCCCCTAGATACGCAGTATTTT
d_gene: TRBD1; abundance: many; j_gene: TRBJ1-6; v_gene: TRBV7-2; CDR3aa: CASSSTGDPSPLHF; CDR3nt: TGTGCCAGCAGCTCGACAGGGGATCCTTCACCCCTCCACTTT
d_gene: TRBD2; abundance: few; j_gene: TRBJ2-1; v_gene: TRBV6-2/TRBV6-3; CDR3aa: CASSYSTSGSRWDEQFF; CDR3nt: TGTGCCAGCAGTTACTCGACTAGCGGGAGTCGGTGGGATGAGCAGTTCTTC
d_gene: TRBD2; abundance: few; j_gene: TRBJ2-5; v_gene: TRBV12-3/TRBV12-4; CDR3aa: CASSRRLAGAGETQYF; CDR3nt: TGTGCCAGCAGCCGACGACTAGCGGGGGCAGGGGAGACCCAGTACTTC
d_gene: TRBD1; abundance: few; j_gene: TRBJ2-3; v_gene: TRBV18; CDR3aa: CASSHLTGASFTDTQYF; CDR3nt: TGTGCCAGCTCACACCTGACAGGGGCCTCCTTCACAGATACGCAGTATTTT
d_gene: TRBD2; abundance: .; j_gene: TRBJ2-7; v_gene: TRBV7-2; CDR3aa: CASSRVGGSRSYEQYF; CDR3nt: TGTGCCAGCAGCCGGGTCGGGGGGTCGAGGAGCTACGAGCAGTACTTC
d_gene: .; abundance: .; j_gene: TRBJ2-1; v_gene: TRBV12-3/TRBV12-4; CDR3aa: CASNGRVGRYYNEQFF; CDR3nt: TGTGCCAGCAACGGTAGGGTAGGTCGCTACTACAATGAGCAGTTCTTC
d_gene: TRBD2; abundance: .; j_gene: TRBJ2-5; v_gene: TRBV20-1; CDR3aa: CSAYGTSGSGETQYF; CDR3nt: TGCAGTGCGTACGGGACTAGCGGGAGTGGAGAGACCCAGTACTTC
d_gene: .; abundance: few; j_gene: TRBJ1-1; v_gene: TRBV7-9; CDR3aa: CASSFDVAFF; CDR3nt: TGTGCCAGCAGCTTTGACGTTGCTTTCTTT
d_gene: .; abundance: few; j_gene: TRBJ2-3; v_gene: TRBV6-1; CDR3aa: CASSLTVMDTQYF; CDR3nt: TGTGCCAGCAGTCTTACCGTCATGGATACGCAGTATTTT
d_gene: TRBD2; abundance: .; j_gene: TRBJ2-7; v_gene: TRBV4-1; CDR3aa: CASSPRYREDYEQYF; CDR3nt: TGCGCCAGCAGTCCCCGGTACCGGGAGGATTACGAGCAGTACTTC
d_gene: TRBD2; abundance: few; j_gene: TRBJ2-3; v_gene: TRBV6-5; CDR3aa: CASSFRLAGGQDTQYF; CDR3nt: TGTGCCAGCAGTTTCAGACTAGCGGGAGGACAGGATACGCAGTATTTT
d_gene: TRBD2; abundance: few; j_gene: TRBJ2-7; v_gene: TRBV29-1; CDR3aa: CSVEPSGGYEQYF; CDR3nt: TGCAGCGTTGAGCCTAGCGGGGGTTACGAGCAGTACTTC
d_gene: .; abundance: .; j_gene: TRBJ2-5; v_gene: TRBV3-1; CDR3aa: CASSQGLSGLQETQYF; CDR3nt: TGTGCCAGCAGCCAAGGTTTGTCGGGCCTCCAAGAGACCCAGTACTTC
d_gene: .; abundance: few; j_gene: TRBJ1-1; v_gene: TRBV7-2; CDR3aa: CASSSRPWNTEAFF; CDR3nt: TGTGCCAGCAGCTCCCGCCCTTGGAACACTGAAGCTTTCTTT
d_gene: .; abundance: .; j_gene: TRBJ2-1; v_gene: TRBV20-1; CDR3aa: CSASRLNEQFF; CDR3nt: TGCAGTGCTAGCCGGCTCAATGAGCAGTTCTTC
d_gene: .; abundance: .; j_gene: TRBJ2-7; v_gene: TRBV5-5; CDR3aa: CASSFSGKLYSEEQYF; CDR3nt: TGTGCCAGCAGCTTTTCCGGGAAACTTTATTCCGAGGAGCAGTACTTC
d_gene: .; abundance: .; j_gene: TRBJ1-1; v_gene: TRBV12-3/TRBV12-4; CDR3aa: CASSSRRERNTEAFF; CDR3nt: TGTGCCAGCAGTTCGCGCCGGGAGCGAAACACTGAAGCTTTCTTT
d_gene: .; abundance: .; j_gene: TRBJ2-4; v_gene: TRBV11-2; CDR3aa: CASSPSTDEIYSRKKNIQYF; CDR3nt: TGTGCCAGCAGCCCCTCGACAGACGAGATCTATAGCCGGAAAAAAAACATTCAGTACTTC
d_gene: TRBD1; abundance: few; j_gene: TRBJ2-1; v_gene: TRBV6-2/TRBV6-3; CDR3aa: CASSAIGTGYNEQFF; CDR3nt: TGTGCCAGCAGTGCCATCGGGACAGGGTACAATGAGCAGTTCTTC
d_gene: .; abundance: many; j_gene: TRBJ1-4; v_gene: TRBV6-5; CDR3aa: CASSYSTTNEKLFF; CDR3nt: TGTGCCAGCAGTTACTCGACAACTAATGAAAAACTGTTTTTT
d_gene: .; abundance: many; j_gene: TRBJ1-1; v_gene: TRBV7-9; CDR3aa: CASSSTGNTEAFF; CDR3nt: TGTGCCAGCAGCTCAACAGGGAACACTGAAGCTTTCTTT
d_gene: .; abundance: .; j_gene: TRBJ1-1; v_gene: TRBV25-1; CDR3aa: CASSRIQGTEAFF; CDR3nt: TGTGCCAGCAGCCGAATACAGGGCACTGAAGCTTTCTTT
d_gene: TRBD2; abundance: .; j_gene: TRBJ2-3; v_gene: TRBV5-1; CDR3aa: CASSLRLAVRTDTQYF; CDR3nt: TGCGCCAGCAGCTTGCGACTAGCGGTCCGCACAGATACGCAGTATTTT
d_gene: TRBD2; abundance: few; j_gene: TRBJ2-5; v_gene: TRBV20-1; CDR3aa: CSAKRGLADPGTQYF; CDR3nt: TGCAGTGCCAAAAGGGGACTAGCGGACCCCGGGACCCAGTACTTC